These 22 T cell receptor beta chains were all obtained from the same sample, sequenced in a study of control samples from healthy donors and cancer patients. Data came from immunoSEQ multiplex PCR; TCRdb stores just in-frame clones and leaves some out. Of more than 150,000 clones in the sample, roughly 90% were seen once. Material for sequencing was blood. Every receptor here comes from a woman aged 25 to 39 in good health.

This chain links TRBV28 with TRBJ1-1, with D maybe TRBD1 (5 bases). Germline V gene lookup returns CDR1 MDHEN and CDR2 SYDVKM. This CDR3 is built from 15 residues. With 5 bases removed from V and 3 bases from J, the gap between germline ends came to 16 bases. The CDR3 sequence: CASSEGDDGYTEAFF. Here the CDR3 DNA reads TGTGCCAGCAGTGAAGGGGACGACGGATACACTGAAGCTTTCTTT.

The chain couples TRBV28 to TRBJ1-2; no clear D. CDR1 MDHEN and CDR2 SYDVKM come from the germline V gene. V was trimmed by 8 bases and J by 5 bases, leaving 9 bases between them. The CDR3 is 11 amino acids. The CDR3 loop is CASGVWYGYTF. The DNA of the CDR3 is TGTGCCAGCGGCGTGTGGTATGGCTACACCTTC.

The CDR3 reads CASSLLGGALSYNEQFF. In DNA form, the CDR3 reads TGTGCCAGCAGTTTATTAGGAGGGGCTCTCTCCTACAATGAGCAGTTCTTC. The genes are TRBV27 and TRBJ2-1; D is possibly TRBD2 (6 bases). Trimming pared 1 base from V and 0 bases from J, leaving 13 bases between. The CDR3 is 17 amino acids. The germline gives CDR1 MNHEY, CDR2 SMNVEV (reference sequence).

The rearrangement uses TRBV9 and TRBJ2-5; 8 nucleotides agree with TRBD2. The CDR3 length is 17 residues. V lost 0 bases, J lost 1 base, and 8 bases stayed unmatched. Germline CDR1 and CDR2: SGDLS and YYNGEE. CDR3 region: CASSVEGGAGVQETQYF. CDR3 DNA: TGTGCCAGCAGCGTAGAAGGAGGAGCGGGGGTCCAAGAGACCCAGTACTTC.

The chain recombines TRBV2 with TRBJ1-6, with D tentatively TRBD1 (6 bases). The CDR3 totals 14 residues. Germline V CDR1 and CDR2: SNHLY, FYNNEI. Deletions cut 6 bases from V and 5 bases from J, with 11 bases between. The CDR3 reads CASSVRDNNSPLHF. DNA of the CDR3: TGTGCCAGCAGCGTACGGGACAATAATTCACCCCTCCACTTT.

The CDR3 region has the DNA TGTGCCAGCAGTTTATGGGGACGCCGCACCGGGGAGCTGTTTTTT. It specifies CASSLWGRRTGELFF. V is TRBV28 and J is TRBJ2-2, with D perhaps matching TRBD1 or TRBD2 (5 bases each). V gave up 0 bases and J gave up 4 bases, with 9 bases separating them. CDR1 and CDR2 from the germline V gene are MDHEN and SYDVKM. The CDR3 is 15 residues long.

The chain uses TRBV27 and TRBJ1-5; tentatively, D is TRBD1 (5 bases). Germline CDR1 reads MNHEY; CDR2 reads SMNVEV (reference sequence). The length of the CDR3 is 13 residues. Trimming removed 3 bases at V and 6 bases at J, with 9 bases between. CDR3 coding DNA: TGTGCCAGCAGTTTTGGGAGGGGTCAGCCCCAGCATTTT. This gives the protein CASSFGRGQPQHF.

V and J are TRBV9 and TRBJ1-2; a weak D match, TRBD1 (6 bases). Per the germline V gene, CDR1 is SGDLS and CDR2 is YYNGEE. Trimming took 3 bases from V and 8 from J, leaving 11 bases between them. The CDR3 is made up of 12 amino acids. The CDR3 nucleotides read TGTGCCAGCAGCGGGAGGGGGGACGGCTACACCTTC. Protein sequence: CASSGRGDGYTF.

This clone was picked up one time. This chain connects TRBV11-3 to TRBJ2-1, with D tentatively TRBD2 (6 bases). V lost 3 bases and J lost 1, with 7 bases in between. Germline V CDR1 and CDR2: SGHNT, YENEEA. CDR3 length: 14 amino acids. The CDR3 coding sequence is TGTGCCAGCAGCTTGGCGGGATCCTACAATGAGCAGTTCTTC. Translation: CASSLAGSYNEQFF.

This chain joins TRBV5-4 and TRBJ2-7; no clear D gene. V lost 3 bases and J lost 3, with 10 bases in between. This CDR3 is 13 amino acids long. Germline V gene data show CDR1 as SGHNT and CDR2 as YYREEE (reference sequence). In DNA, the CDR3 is TGTGCCAGCAGCTCAATCCCCGACTACGAGCAGTACTTC. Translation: CASSSIPDYEQYF.

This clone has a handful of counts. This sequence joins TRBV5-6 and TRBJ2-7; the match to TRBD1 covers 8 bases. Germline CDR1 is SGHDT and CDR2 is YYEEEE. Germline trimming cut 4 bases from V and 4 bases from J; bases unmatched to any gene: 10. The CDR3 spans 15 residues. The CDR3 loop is CASSDSGTGGYEQYF. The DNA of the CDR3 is TGTGCCAGCAGCGACTCCGGGACAGGTGGGTACGAGCAGTACTTC.

The CDR3 sequence: CASSGTAHNQPQHF. The CDR3 bases are TGTGCCAGCAGTGGGACGGCTCACAATCAGCCCCAGCATTTT. The chain couples TRBV27 to TRBJ1-5; maybe TRBD1 (5 bases). Germline V gene data show CDR1 as MNHEY and CDR2 as SMNVEV (reference sequence). The CDR3 covers 14 residues. Trimming took off 5 bases at V and 3 bases at J, with 11 bases between the two ends.

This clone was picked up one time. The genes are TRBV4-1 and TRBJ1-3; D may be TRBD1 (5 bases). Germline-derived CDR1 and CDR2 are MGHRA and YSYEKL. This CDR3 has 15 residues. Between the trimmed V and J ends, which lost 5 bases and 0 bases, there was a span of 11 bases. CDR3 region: CASSFRAFSGNTIYF. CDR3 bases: TGCGCCAGCAGCTTCAGGGCTTTCTCTGGAAACACCATATATTTT.

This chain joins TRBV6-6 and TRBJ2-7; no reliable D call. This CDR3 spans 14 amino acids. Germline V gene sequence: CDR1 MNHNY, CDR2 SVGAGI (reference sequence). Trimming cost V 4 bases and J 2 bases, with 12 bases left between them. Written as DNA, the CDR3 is TGTGCCAGCAGTTCTTCCGGGCTTACCTACGAGCAGTACTTC. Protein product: CASSSSGLTYEQYF.

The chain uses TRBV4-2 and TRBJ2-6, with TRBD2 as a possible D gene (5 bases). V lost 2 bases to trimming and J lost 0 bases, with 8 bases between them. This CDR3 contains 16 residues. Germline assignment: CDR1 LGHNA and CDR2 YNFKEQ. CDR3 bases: TGTGCCAGCAGCCAACAAACTAGCTCTGGGGCCAACGTCCTGACTTTC. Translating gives CASSQQTSSGANVLTF.

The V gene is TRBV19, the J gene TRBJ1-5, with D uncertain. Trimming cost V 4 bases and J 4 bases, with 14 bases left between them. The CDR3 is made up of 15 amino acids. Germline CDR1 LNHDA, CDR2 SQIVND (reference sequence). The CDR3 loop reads CASSTRETSNQPQHF. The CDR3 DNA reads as TGTGCCAGTAGTACGAGGGAAACCTCTAATCAGCCCCAGCATTTT.

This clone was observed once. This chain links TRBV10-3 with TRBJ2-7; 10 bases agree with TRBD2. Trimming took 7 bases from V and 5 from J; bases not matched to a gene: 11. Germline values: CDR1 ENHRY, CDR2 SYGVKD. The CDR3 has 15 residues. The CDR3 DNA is TGTGCCATCAATGACCTGTCTAGCGGGAGAGACGAGCAGTACTTC. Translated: CAINDLSSGRDEQYF.

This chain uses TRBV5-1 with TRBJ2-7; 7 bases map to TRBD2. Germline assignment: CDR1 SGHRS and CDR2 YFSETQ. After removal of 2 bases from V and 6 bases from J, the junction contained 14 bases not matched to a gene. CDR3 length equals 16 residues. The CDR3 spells CASSFDRGAGAAEQYF. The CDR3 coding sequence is TGCGCCAGCAGCTTCGACCGAGGGGCGGGAGCAGCCGAGCAGTACTTC.

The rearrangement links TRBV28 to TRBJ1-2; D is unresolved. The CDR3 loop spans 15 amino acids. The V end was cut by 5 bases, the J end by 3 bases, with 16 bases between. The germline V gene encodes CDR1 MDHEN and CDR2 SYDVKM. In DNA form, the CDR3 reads TGTGCCAGCAGTCCCACCTTTATGGGAGACTATGGCTACACCTTC. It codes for CASSPTFMGDYGYTF.

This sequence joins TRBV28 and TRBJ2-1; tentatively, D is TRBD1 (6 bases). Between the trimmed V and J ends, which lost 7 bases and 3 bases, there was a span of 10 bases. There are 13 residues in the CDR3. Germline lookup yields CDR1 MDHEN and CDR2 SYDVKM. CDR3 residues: CASKWGLYNEQFF. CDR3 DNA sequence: TGTGCCAGCAAGTGGGGGCTCTACAATGAGCAGTTCTTC.

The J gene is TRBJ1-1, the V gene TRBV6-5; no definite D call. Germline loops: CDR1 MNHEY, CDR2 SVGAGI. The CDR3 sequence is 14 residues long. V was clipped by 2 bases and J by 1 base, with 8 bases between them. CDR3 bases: TGTGCCAGCAGTTACGCACAGCCGAACACTGAAGCTTTCTTT. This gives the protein CASSYAQPNTEAFF.

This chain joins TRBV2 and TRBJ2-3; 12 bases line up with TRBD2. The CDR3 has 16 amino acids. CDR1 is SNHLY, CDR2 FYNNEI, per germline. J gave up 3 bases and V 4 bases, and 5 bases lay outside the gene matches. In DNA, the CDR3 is TGTGCCAGCAGTGCCGGGACTAGCGGGTATACAGATACGCAGTATTTT. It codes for CASSAGTSGYTDTQYF.